These 18 T cell receptor beta chains share one sample of origin, sequenced in a study of control samples from healthy donors and cancer patients (dated by TCRdb to about 2020). The library relied on the immunoSEQ multiplex PCR assay. TCRdb holds this immuneACCESS table with in-frame rearrangements only. Some clones are missing; in checked studies, unresolved V genes explain under half, and the rest has no known cause. Here the sample has 130,000 to 150,000 clones; about 90% occur a single time. Of the sample, approximately 3.4% is held by the ten largest clones. Sequencing was performed on blood. The receptors derive from a man younger than 40 in good health.

This rearrangement joins TRBV27 to TRBJ1-5; 8 bases line up with TRBD1. V shed 3 bases, J shed 7 bases, and the junction held 5 bases outside the gene matches. CDR1 is MNHEY and CDR2 is SMNVEV in the germline V gene (reference sequence). The CDR3 length is 14 residues. Here the CDR3 DNA reads TGTGCCAGCAGTTTCGGACAGGGTGCACAGCCCCAGCATTTT. Encoded protein: CASSFGQGAQPQHF.

J is TRBJ2-7 and V is TRBV18, with TRBD2 matching 8 bases. The CDR3 covers 16 residues. Trimming removed 1 base from V and 0 bases from J; junction bases left unmatched: 5. Germline loops: CDR1 KGHSH, CDR2 LQKENI. The CDR3 DNA reads TGTGCCAGCTCACCACGAGTAGCGGGGAGCTCCTACGAGCAGTACTTC. Translating it yields CASSPRVAGSSYEQYF.

The chain has TRBV5-1 and TRBJ2-6, with 7 bases aligning to TRBD1. Germline CDR1 reads SGHRS; CDR2 reads YFSETQ. The junction had 7 bases not matched to a gene; V was cut back by 4 bases and J by 0 bases. The CDR3 is 17 amino acids. The CDR3 DNA reads TGCGCCAGCAGCATTAGACAGGGTAGCTCTGGGGCCAACGTCCTGACTTTC. It specifies CASSIRQGSSGANVLTF.

The genes are TRBV7-9 and TRBJ1-2; maybe TRBD1 (6 bases). Germline CDR1 is SEHNR and CDR2 is FQNEAQ (reference sequence). The V end lost 4 bases, the J end lost 4 bases, and 16 bases lay between the germline ends. The CDR3 contains 15 residues. CDR3 sequence (DNA): TGTGCCAGCAGCTCTCCGACAGGTTCCGTCTATGGCTACACCTTC. It encodes CASSSPTGSVYGYTF.

The chain links TRBV2 to TRBJ2-7; a possible D gene is TRBD1 (6 bases). V was clipped by 3 bases and J by 11 bases, with 11 bases between them. CDR3 length: 11 amino acids. The V gene's germline CDR1 is SNHLY and CDR2 FYNNEI. This chain's CDR3 is CASSDSGVEYF. CDR3 bases: TGTGCCAGCAGTGATTCAGGGGTAGAGTACTTC. The entire variable domain, with the rest obtained from reference TRBV2 and TRBJ2-7, is as follows: EPEVTQTPSHQVTQMGQEVILRCVPISNHLYFYWYRQILGQKVEFLVSFYNNEISEKSEIFDDQFSVERPDGSNFTLKIRSTKLEDSAMYFCASSDSGVEYFGPGTRLTVT.

The chain has TRBV24-1 and TRBJ1-1; weak D call: TRBD1 (5 bases). V was pared by 5 bases and J by 2 bases, with 8 bases between. This CDR3 contains 13 residues. Germline assignment: CDR1 KGHDR and CDR2 SFDVKD. CDR3 nucleotide sequence: TGTGCCACCAGTGGAGGGGTAAACACTGAAGCTTTCTTT. Amino acid sequence: CATSGGVNTEAFF.

This clone was observed once. The CDR3: CSPLAGEYNEQFF. The CDR3 DNA follows: TGCAGCCCGTTAGCGGGGGAGTACAATGAGCAGTTCTTC. This sequence joins TRBV29-1 and TRBJ2-1; TRBD2 matches 9 bases. The CDR3 covers 13 residues. Germline CDR1 reads SQVTM; CDR2 reads ANQGSEA. Trimming removed 8 bases from V and 4 bases from J; junction bases left unmatched: 6.

The chain joins TRBV7-8 to TRBJ2-5, with D possibly TRBD1 on 5 matching bases. The germline CDR1 and CDR2 sequences are SGHVS and FQNEAQ. Trimming left V 2 bases short and J 5 bases short, with 12 bases between. CDR3 length equals 14 residues. CDR3 DNA sequence: TGTGCCAGCAGCTTAAGCCTCAGGGCTGAGACCCAGTACTTC. Protein: CASSLSLRAETQYF.

This sequence joins TRBV4-1 and TRBJ1-5; unclear D gene. Trimming pared 0 bases from V and 3 bases from J, leaving 12 bases between. The CDR3 loop spans 16 amino acids. CDR1 and CDR2 (germline): MGHRA, YSYEKL. For the CDR3, the DNA is TGCGCCAGCAGCCAAGACCCCGGACGTATCAATCAGCCCCAGCATTTT. Translation: CASSQDPGRINQPQHF.

This chain uses TRBV4-1 with TRBJ2-5, with 8 bases matching TRBD1. The CDR3 length is 15 residues. V lost 4 bases to trimming and J lost 2 bases; unmatched junction nucleotides: 6. Germline CDR1 is MGHRA and CDR2 is YSYEKL. The CDR3 sequence: CASSPGDRGQETQYF. Here the CDR3 DNA reads TGCGCCAGCAGCCCAGGAGACAGGGGACAAGAGACCCAGTACTTC.

The chain recombines TRBV30 with TRBJ2-5, with TRBD1 matching 9 bases. The junction had 8 bases not matched to a gene; V was cut back by 4 bases and J by 2 bases. This CDR3 is built from 15 residues. Germline assignment: CDR1 GTSNPN and CDR2 SVGIG (reference sequence). The CDR3 loop reads CAWNPGTGQQETQYF. In nucleotides, the CDR3 is TGTGCCTGGAATCCCGGGACAGGGCAACAAGAGACCCAGTACTTC. The full variable domain, in which reference TRBV30 and TRBJ2-5 provide the parts outside the CDR3, is SQTIHQWPATLVQPVGSPLSLECTVEGTSNPNLYWYRQAAGRGLQLLFYSVGIGQISSEVPQNLSASRPQDRQFILSSKKLLLSDSGFYLCAWNPGTGQQETQYFGPGTRLLVL.

The V call is TRBV5-1, the J call TRBJ1-1, with a tentative D call TRBD1 (5 bases). The CDR3 is 16 residues long. Per germline, CDR1 SGHRS and CDR2 YFSETQ. V shed 3 bases and J shed 6 bases, with 21 bases lying between them. The CDR3 bases are TGCGCCAGCAGCTACGGGGCCTACTCCCTTAACGCTGAAGCTTTCTTT. Its protein product is CASSYGAYSLNAEAFF. Using reference TRBV5-1 and TRBJ1-1 for the parts outside the CDR3, the full variable domain is KAGVTQTPRYLIKTRGQQVTLSCSPISGHRSVSWYQQTPGQGLQFLFEYFSETQRNKGNFPGRFSGRQFSNSRSEMNVSTLELGDSALYLCASSYGAYSLNAEAFFGQGTRLTVV.

This chain links TRBV7-9 with TRBJ1-5; D remains ambiguous. Trimming removed 4 bases from V and 1 base from J, with 5 bases in between. The CDR3 length is 13 residues. Germline V gene data show CDR1 as SEHNR and CDR2 as FQNEAQ (reference sequence). CDR3 sequence: CASSWGSNQPQHF. The CDR3 nucleotides are TGTGCCAGCAGCTGGGGAAGCAATCAGCCCCAGCATTTT.

The V call is TRBV5-4, the J call TRBJ2-4; 10 bases map to TRBD2. J gave up 3 bases and V 4 bases, and 10 bases lay outside the gene matches. Germline CDR1 and CDR2: SGHNT and YYREEE (reference sequence). This CDR3 spans 17 amino acids. CDR3 protein: CASSRPLAGVDKNIQYF. CDR3 bases: TGTGCCAGCAGCCGCCCCCTAGCGGGGGTAGACAAAAACATTCAGTACTTC. Using reference TRBV5-4 and TRBJ2-4 for the parts outside the CDR3, the full variable domain is ETGVTQSPTHLIKTRGQQVTLRCSSQSGHNTVSWYQQALGQGPQFIFQYYREEENGRGNFPPRFSGLQFPNYSSELNVNALELDDSALYLCASSRPLAGVDKNIQYFGAGTRLSVL.

The genes are TRBV30 and TRBJ2-7; 8 bases line up with TRBD1. There are 12 residues in the CDR3. The J segment lost 4 bases and the V segment lost 5 bases, leaving 4 bases of the junction unmatched. Germline V lookup: CDR1 GTSNPN, CDR2 SVGIG (reference sequence). The CDR3 bases are TGTGCCTGGGGGACAGGAGCTTACGAGCAGTACTTC. Its translation: CAWGTGAYEQYF.

The chain uses TRBV19 and TRBJ2-2; 8 nucleotides agree with TRBD2. The CDR3 is 16 residues long. Germline V lookup: CDR1 LNHDA, CDR2 SQIVND (reference sequence). Trimming removed 5 bases from V and 4 bases from J; junction bases left unmatched: 9. The CDR3 nucleotides read TGTGCCAGTAGTTCACTCGGGAGGGGCGTCACCGGGGAGCTGTTTTTT. It translates to CASSSLGRGVTGELFF.

The chain uses TRBV24-1 and TRBJ2-1; 12 bases match TRBD2. Germline loops: CDR1 KGHDR, CDR2 SFDVKD. The length of the CDR3 is 17 residues. V lost 4 bases, J lost 4 bases, and 7 bases stayed unmatched. The CDR3 spells CATSDPTSGGPYNEQFF. The DNA for the CDR3 is TGTGCCACCAGTGACCCTACTAGCGGGGGGCCTTACAATGAGCAGTTCTTC.

The chain recombines TRBV24-1 with TRBJ2-5; no clear D. The V end was cut by 0 bases, the J end by 9 bases, with 7 bases between. Germline CDR1 and CDR2: KGHDR and SFDVKD. The CDR3 runs to 12 residues. CDR3 bases: TGTGCCACCAGTGATTTGGGAGCAGCCCAGTACTTC. Protein: CATSDLGAAQYF.